This is a list of T cell receptor beta chains from one sample in a study of blood T cells in healthy people across ages. One entry per CDR3 protein results from TCRdb running MiXCR on the 5' RACE reads. The sample lists roughly 700,000 distinct CDR3 sequences, 32% seen once, with 15% in the top ten. Sequences were obtained from blood. The origin of the receptors is a woman of 80 years or more in good health. Each CDR3 is given with its conserved first and last residue. A row's size may be missing; if present it is once, few, many or a size class.

v_call	clone_size	j_call	cdr3_aa
TRBV6-5	-	TRBJ2-5	CASSYSRVQETQYF
TRBV6-6	many	TRBJ1-2	CASSYGTHGYTF
TRBV20-1	many	TRBJ2-5	CSARESGPRETQYF
TRBV20-1	many	TRBJ2-7	CSARDSGLAGANYEQYF
TRBV7-2	-	-	CASSLFANGIQYF
TRBV5-1	few	TRBJ2-3	CASSWDWSADTQYF
TRBV5-1	many	TRBJ1-5	CASSLEWGGNQPQHF
TRBV20-1	-	TRBJ2-2	CSARPNRGNTGELFF
TRBV7-9	many	TRBJ1-1	CASSLARAANTEAFF
TRBV7-2	many	TRBJ1-1	CASSLVENTEAFF
TRBV30	many	TRBJ2-1	CAWSVQGRGLSSYNEQFF
TRBV7-6	-	TRBJ2-7	CASSPLTPPNEQYF
TRBV15	-	TRBJ1-1	CATRSGTRRGDTEAFF
TRBV9	-	TRBJ2-4	CAGSVGTAKNIQYF
TRBV12-3/TRBV12-4	many	TRBJ1-2	CASSSSGGRSGYTF
TRBV29-1	few	TRBJ2-6	CSVEDRDRDIISGANVRTF
TRBV27	many	TRBJ1-2	CASSLGRTYGYTF
TRBV11-2	many	TRBJ2-1	CASSEPFIGRGEQFF
TRBV5-1	few	TRBJ1-1	CASSLDPVSTEAFF
TRBV25-1	-	TRBJ2-6	CASSGDRGISGANVRTF
TRBV6-1	few	TRBJ1-1	CASKVQGVNTEAFF
TRBV10-3	-	TRBJ1-1	CAISWGDTEAFF
TRBV30	few	TRBJ2-7	CAWRAPGNYEQYF
TRBV7-2	-	TRBJ2-7	CASSWGVGARYEQYF
TRBV12-3/TRBV12-4	-	TRBJ1-2	CASSPGRVTSYTF
TRBV7-9	many	TRBJ2-1	CASSLPRLSQGDPSYNEQFF
TRBV15	many	TRBJ2-7	CATSRGDRANEQYF
TRBV2	many	TRBJ2-1	CASTLLQGNEQFF
TRBV9	many	TRBJ2-7	CASSVGQGAIKQYF
TRBV27	few	TRBJ1-1	CASQPFGVVTEAFF
TRBV19	-	TRBJ2-1	CASSILQGSFHNEQFF
TRBV7-9	many	TRBJ1-1	CASSLGQFREAFF
TRBV4-2	many	TRBJ2-5	CASSQEDRGLGETQYF
TRBV7-8	-	TRBJ2-3	CASSLAGMEGTDTQYF
TRBV6-5	-	TRBJ2-7	CASSYSRWLAGYEQYF
TRBV2	many	TRBJ2-7	CASSSTISVEQYF
TRBV12-3/TRBV12-4	many	TRBJ2-2	CASREGSYTGELFF
TRBV6-1	few	TRBJ2-1	CASSEIVTGGGRTLSSYNEQFF
TRBV21-1	-	TRBJ2-4	CASSKAPPGTGQNIQYF